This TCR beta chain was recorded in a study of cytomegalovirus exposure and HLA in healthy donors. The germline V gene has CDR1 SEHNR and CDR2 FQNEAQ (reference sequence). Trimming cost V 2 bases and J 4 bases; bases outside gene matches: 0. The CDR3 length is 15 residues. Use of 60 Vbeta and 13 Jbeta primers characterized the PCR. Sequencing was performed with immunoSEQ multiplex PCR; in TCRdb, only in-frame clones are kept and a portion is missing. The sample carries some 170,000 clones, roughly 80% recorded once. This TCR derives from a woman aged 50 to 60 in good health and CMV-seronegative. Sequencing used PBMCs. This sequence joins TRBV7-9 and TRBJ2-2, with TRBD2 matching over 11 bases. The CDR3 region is CASSLTSGSTGELFF. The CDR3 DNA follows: TGTGCCAGCAGCTTAACTAGCGGGAGCACCGGGGAGCTGTTTTTT.